A selection of T cell receptor beta chains follows, all from one sample in a study of T cell responses to AZD1222 COVID-19 vaccine. Here immunoSEQ multiplex PCR was the method, and the copy in TCRdb shows in-frame clones only, minus some. The sample consists of some 180,000 clones, over 85% of them appearing once. The sample was peripheral blood, taken 28 days after the second dose of the MenACWY control vaccine. The receptors shown here come from an adult who received the MenACWY meningococcal vaccine as a control. CDR3s include the opening cysteine and the closing phenylalanine or tryptophan. Each record gives: CDR3 DNA, CDR3 protein, clone size, V gene, J gene, D gene. D genes are given only for firm matches. The size field is filled for only some rows; it gives once, few, many or a size class.

DNA: TGTGCCAGCAGCTCGTTACAGGGGGACCTCGGAAACACCATATATTTT; CDR3: CASSSLQGDLGNTIYF; size: .; V: TRBV7-8; J: TRBJ1-3; D: TRBD1
DNA: TGCAGCGTCGGACGGCCTAATGAAAAACTGTTTTTT; CDR3: CSVGRPNEKLFF; size: .; V: TRBV29-1; J: TRBJ1-4; D: .
DNA: TGCAGTGCTAGAGCAACCTACGAGCAGTACTTC; CDR3: CSARATYEQYF; size: .; V: TRBV20-1; J: TRBJ2-7; D: .
DNA: TGTGCCAGCAGTGAGCTAGCGGGGCGGACGAACACCGGGGAGCTGTTTTTT; CDR3: CASSELAGRTNTGELFF; size: .; V: TRBV6-1; J: TRBJ2-2; D: TRBD2
DNA: TGCAGCGTTGAAGATCTAGATAGCACTGAAGCTTTCTTT; CDR3: CSVEDLDSTEAFF; size: .; V: TRBV29-1; J: TRBJ1-1; D: .
DNA: TGTGCCAGCTCACCATTGATGGAGACGAACACTGAAGCTTTCTTT; CDR3: CASSPLMETNTEAFF; size: .; V: TRBV18; J: TRBJ1-1; D: .
DNA: TGCGCCAGCAGCCAAGACAGGGGGTCACCCTACGAGCAGTACTTC; CDR3: CASSQDRGSPYEQYF; size: .; V: TRBV4-3; J: TRBJ2-7; D: TRBD1
DNA: TGTGCCAGCAGCTTAGGGCACACTGAAGCTTTCTTT; CDR3: CASSLGHTEAFF; size: few; V: TRBV11-2; J: TRBJ1-1; D: .
DNA: TGTGCCAGCAGCTTAAACACAGGGGACTCGGAGACCCAGTACTTC; CDR3: CASSLNTGDSETQYF; size: .; V: TRBV7-2; J: TRBJ2-5; D: .
DNA: TGTGCCAGCAGCGTAGGGGCAGGGAAATCCTCCTACGAGCAGTACTTC; CDR3: CASSVGAGKSSYEQYF; size: .; V: TRBV9; J: TRBJ2-7; D: .
DNA: TGTGCCAGCAGCAGCAATTACAATGAGCAGTTCTTC; CDR3: CASSSNYNEQFF; size: .; V: TRBV9; J: TRBJ2-1; D: .